Sequencing of this T cell receptor beta chain was carried out in a study of blood T cell repertoires in COVID-19. Produced via immunoSEQ multiplex PCR; TCRdb's table is partial and in-frame only. The table has 270,000 or so clones, about four fifths seen once. The CDR3 loop spans 15 amino acids. In germline, CDR1 is SGDLS, CDR2 YYNGEE. With 3 bases clipped from V and 5 bases from J, the junction kept 9 bases outside the gene matches. The rearrangement links TRBV9 to TRBJ2-5, with 8 bases fitting TRBD1. The sequenced sample was peripheral blood. This sequence was found in a woman aged 18-29 years with acute or convalescent COVID-19. The CDR3 region is CASSAATGALETQYF. The DNA of the CDR3 is TGTGCCAGCAGCGCGGCGACAGGGGCCCTTGAGACCCAGTACTTC.